What follows are 30 T cell receptor beta chains derived from one specimen sequenced in a study of sequential checkpoint blockade in melanoma. Clones were sequenced by immunoSEQ multiplex PCR, and TCRdb holds only the in-frame ones, with some missing. This sample has roughly 20,000 clones, with about 74% found just once. The treatment is: randomized to nivolumab then ipilimumab (arm A) or the reverse (arm B). Sequenced here: CD8+ T cells sorted from blood (inferred from file names), sampled from a patient given nivolumab and ipilimumab in sequence. The source of these receptors is a human donor with melanoma.

The chain combines TRBV6-5 with TRBJ1-5; 7 positions match TRBD1. Losses at the gene ends were 4 bases for V and 7 bases for J; bases not matched to a gene: 7. The CDR3 extends over 14 amino acids. Per the germline V gene, CDR1 is MNHEY and CDR2 is SVGAGI. CDR3 sequence (DNA): TGTGCCAGCAGTTGGAGACAGGGCCGACAGCCCCAGCATTTT. Amino acids: CASSWRQGRQPQHF.

As concerns this clone: The same CDR3 also results from other DNA sequences found in this sample. The rearrangement joins TRBV5-1 to TRBJ1-1, with 8 bases matching TRBD1. This CDR3 has 14 residues. Germline V gene sequence: CDR1 SGHRS, CDR2 YFSETQ. V was clipped by 0 bases and J by 5 bases; unmatched bases: 3. The CDR3 region has the DNA TGCGCCAGCAGCTTGGAGACAGGGGCGACTGAAGCTTTCTTT. It codes for CASSLETGATEAFF.

The chain links TRBV5-4 to TRBJ2-7; D not resolved. From germline, CDR1 is SGHNT and CDR2 YYREEE (reference sequence). CDR3 length: 14 amino acids. Between the trimmed V and J ends, which lost 2 bases and 0 bases, there was a span of 9 bases. The CDR3 DNA follows: TGTGCCAGCAGCTTTAGAGACAACTCCTACGAGCAGTACTTC. Protein sequence: CASSFRDNSYEQYF. Full variable domain (rest looked up from reference TRBV5-4 and TRBJ2-7): ETGVTQSPTHLIKTRGQQVTLRCSSQSGHNTVSWYQQALGQGPQFIFQYYREEENGRGNFPPRFSGLQFPNYSSELNVNALELDDSALYLCASSFRDNSYEQYFGPGTRLTVT.

The chain links TRBV5-1 to TRBJ2-7; 8 nucleotides match TRBD2. Germline lookup yields CDR1 SGHRS and CDR2 YFSETQ. J lost 2 bases, V lost 3 bases, and 7 bases had no gene match. CDR3 length equals 15 residues. CDR3 amino acids: CASSSSSGWPYEQYF. The CDR3 nucleotides are TGCGCCAGCAGCTCATCTAGCGGGTGGCCCTACGAGCAGTACTTC.

The genes are TRBV27 and TRBJ1-5; D unresolved. V was trimmed by 2 bases and J by 5 bases, leaving 7 bases between them. The CDR3 has 13 residues. Germline CDR1 and CDR2: MNHEY and SMNVEV (reference sequence). The CDR3 loop reads CASSLGPDQPQHF. CDR3 nucleotide sequence: TGTGCCAGCAGTTTAGGGCCCGATCAGCCCCAGCATTTT.

The J gene is TRBJ1-1, the V gene TRBV19; possible D gene TRBD1, 6 bases. The CDR3 extends over 14 amino acids. With 3 bases removed from V and 5 bases from J, the gap between germline ends came to 13 bases. Looked up from germline, CDR1 is LNHDA and CDR2 is SQIVND (reference sequence). The CDR3 DNA reads TGTGCCAGTAGTATCGCAGGGGCAGGGACTGAAGCTTTCTTT. It specifies CASSIAGAGTEAFF.

V is TRBV5-6 and J is TRBJ2-2; 12 bases match TRBD1. Germline V gene data show CDR1 as SGHDT and CDR2 as YYEEEE. The CDR3 totals 15 residues. Trimming removed 3 bases from V and 7 bases from J; junction bases left unmatched: 4. Here the CDR3 reads CASSSGTGGIGELFF. The CDR3 DNA reads as TGTGCCAGCAGCTCCGGGACAGGGGGCATCGGGGAGCTGTTTTTT.

The chain has TRBV27 and TRBJ1-1, with TRBD1 identical over 7 bases. The CDR3 is made up of 14 amino acids. Per germline, CDR1 MNHEY and CDR2 SMNVEV (reference sequence). With 8 bases clipped from V and 6 bases from J, the junction kept 12 bases outside the gene matches. The CDR3 spells CASRPQGETPEAFF. As DNA, the CDR3 is TGTGCCAGCCGCCCCCAGGGGGAGACCCCTGAAGCTTTCTTT.

The J gene is TRBJ2-3, the V gene TRBV5-4, with 8 nucleotides matching TRBD2. The trim removed 2 bases at V and 2 bases at J, leaving 4 bases unmatched. The CDR3 is 15 amino acids. Germline CDR1 is SGHNT and CDR2 is YYREEE (reference sequence). CDR3 bases: TGTGCCAGCAGCTTCGCGGGAGGCCCCACAGATACGCAGTATTTT. Translated, it gives CASSFAGGPTDTQYF. The full variable domain, completed using reference TRBV5-4 and TRBJ2-3, is ETGVTQSPTHLIKTRGQQVTLRCSSQSGHNTVSWYQQALGQGPQFIFQYYREEENGRGNFPPRFSGLQFPNYSSELNVNALELDDSALYLCASSFAGGPTDTQYFGPGTRLTVL.

Only one count was recorded for this clone. V is TRBV13 and J is TRBJ2-1, with 9 bases fitting TRBD2. J was trimmed by 3 bases and V by 8 bases; bases with no gene match: 5. The CDR3 spans 14 residues. The V gene's germline CDR1 is PRHDT and CDR2 FYEKMQ (reference sequence). The CDR3: CASGGREIYNEQFF. CDR3 in DNA: TGTGCCAGCGGCGGGAGGGAGATCTACAATGAGCAGTTCTTC.

The rearrangement uses TRBV19 and TRBJ1-4; no reliable D call. The V and J ends lost 6 bases and 5 bases respectively, with 7 bases between them. The CDR3 is 12 amino acids. Germline assignment: CDR1 LNHDA and CDR2 SQIVND (reference sequence). CDR3 protein: CASRSKNEKLFF. The DNA for the CDR3 is TGTGCCAGTAGGAGTAAGAATGAAAAACTGTTTTTT.

The V call is TRBV15, the J call TRBJ2-5; D gene ambiguous. The end of the DNA aligns better with TRBJ2-7, so the J call may be wrong. Germline loops: CDR1 LNHNV, CDR2 YYDKDF (reference sequence). The CDR3 loop spans 13 amino acids. CDR3 sequence reads: CATSRDLSYEQYF. The CDR3 coding sequence is TGTGCCACCAGCAGAGATCTTTCCTACGAGCAGTACTTC.

This clone was counted only a few times. The CDR3 coding sequence is TGTGCCAGCAGCGCGGGGACTCAAGGGACCGAGCAGTACTTC. It codes for CASSAGTQGTEQYF. The chain is built from TRBV6-4 and TRBJ2-7; tentative D call: TRBD2 (6 bases). V was trimmed by 6 bases and J by 6 bases, leaving 18 bases between them. There are 14 residues in the CDR3. Per the germline V gene, CDR1 is MRHNA and CDR2 is SNTAGT.

In this sample, this clone turned up once. The gene calls are TRBV9 and TRBJ2-3; 8 nucleotides match TRBD1. This CDR3 spans 16 amino acids. Germline V gene lookup returns CDR1 SGDLS and CDR2 YYNGEE. V lost 2 bases, J lost 4 bases, and 9 bases stayed unmatched. CDR3 nucleotide sequence: TGTGCCAGCAGCGTCGATTTTGACAGGGGATCAGATACGCAGTATTTT. Protein sequence: CASSVDFDRGSDTQYF.

The rearrangement joins TRBV7-9 to TRBJ2-1; 11 bases agree with TRBD2. The CDR3 totals 15 residues. CDR1 and CDR2 from the germline V gene are SEHNR and FQNEAQ (reference sequence). V dropped 7 bases and J dropped 8; count of bases not matched to a gene: 10. CDR3 coding DNA: TGTGCCAGCAATCAACTAGCGGGGGACCCCCATGAGCAGTTCTTC. This encodes CASNQLAGDPHEQFF.

This clone occurred a few times. This chain uses TRBV19 with TRBJ1-4; TRBD1 agrees at 8 bases. V was pared by 4 bases and J by 7 bases, with 8 bases of the junction left unmatched. Germline V lookup: CDR1 LNHDA, CDR2 SQIVND (reference sequence). CDR3 length: 15 amino acids. CDR3 sequence reads: CASSTSTGTGEKLFF. Written as DNA, the CDR3 is TGTGCCAGTAGTACCTCAACGGGGACAGGTGAAAAACTGTTTTTT.

The chain carries TRBV30 and TRBJ1-5; tentatively, D is TRBD1 (6 bases). This CDR3 is built from 15 residues. V was trimmed by 0 bases and J by 2 bases, leaving 11 bases between them. Looked up from germline, CDR1 is GTSNPN and CDR2 is SVGIG (reference sequence). The CDR3 sequence: CAWSVGPGGNQPQHF. The DNA of the CDR3 is TGTGCCTGGAGTGTAGGGCCAGGGGGCAATCAGCCCCAGCATTTT.

The gene calls are TRBV5-5 and TRBJ2-7; D is possibly TRBD1 (5 bases). The CDR3 extends over 14 amino acids. V lost 1 base and J 2 bases, leaving 10 bases between the germline ends. Germline V gives CDR1 SGHKS, CDR2 YYEKEE (reference sequence). CDR3 amino acids: CASSLSQGPYEQYF. The CDR3 nucleotides are TGTGCCAGCAGCTTGAGTCAGGGCCCCTACGAGCAGTACTTC. The whole variable domain, filled in from reference TRBV5-5 and TRBJ2-7, reads DAGVTQSPTHLIKTRGQQVTLRCSPISGHKSVSWYQQVLGQGPQFIFQYYEKEERGRGNFPDRFSARQFPNYSSELNVNALLLGDSALYLCASSLSQGPYEQYFGPGTRLTVT.

J is TRBJ1-6 and V is TRBV9; D unclear. This CDR3 is 12 amino acids long. Germline CDR1 and CDR2: SGDLS and YYNGEE. V lost 1 base to trimming and J lost 9 bases, with 5 bases between them. The CDR3 bases are TGTGCCAGCAGCGTATACGGTTCACCCCTCCACTTT. Translating gives CASSVYGSPLHF.

This chain connects TRBV6-1 to TRBJ2-1; TRBD2 agrees at 11 bases. J was trimmed by 8 bases and V by 1 base; bases with no gene match: 4. Germline V CDR1 and CDR2: MNHNS, SASEGT. The CDR3 spans 15 residues. This chain's CDR3 is CASSEETSGSYEQFF. The CDR3 bases are TGTGCCAGCAGTGAAGAAACTAGCGGGAGCTATGAGCAGTTCTTC.

The sample holds a few counts of this clone. The genes are TRBV21-1 and TRBJ2-4; TRBD1 is taken as the D call from the table, unchecked against the DNA. TRBV21-1 is an annotated pseudogene. CDR3 length equals 19 residues. DNA for the CDR3: TGTGCCAGCAGCATCCACCGGGACAGGGGCATGGCGGCCAAAAACATTCAGTACTTC. Translation: CASSIHRDRGMAAKNIQYF.

This sequence joins TRBV27 and TRBJ2-3; 9 bases align to TRBD1. The CDR3 spans 16 residues. Trimming cost V 6 bases and J 1 base; bases outside gene matches: 8. Germline lookup yields CDR1 MNHEY and CDR2 SMNVEV (reference sequence). The CDR3 reads CASRGTGIRGTDTQYF. The CDR3 nucleotides read TGTGCCAGCAGAGGGACAGGGATAAGGGGCACAGATACGCAGTATTTT.

The chain recombines TRBV4-1 with TRBJ2-7; 12 nucleotides line up with TRBD2. V dropped 0 bases and J dropped 1; count of bases not matched to a gene: 7. The CDR3 runs 18 residues. Germline assignment: CDR1 MGHRA and CDR2 YSYEKL. The CDR3: CASSQDPLAGGLSYEQYF. The CDR3 nucleotides are TGCGCCAGCAGCCAAGATCCCCTAGCGGGGGGGTTGTCCTACGAGCAGTACTTC.

This clone was detected once. The chain joins TRBV28 to TRBJ1-1; a weak D match, TRBD1 (5 bases). The CDR3 is 14 residues long. V lost 2 bases and J 6 bases, leaving 13 bases between the germline ends. Germline values: CDR1 MDHEN, CDR2 SYDVKM. CDR3 amino acids: CASSLGREVAEAFF. CDR3 in DNA: TGTGCCAGCAGTTTAGGCAGGGAGGTCGCTGAAGCTTTCTTT.

This chain uses TRBV28 with TRBJ2-3; TRBD2 is a possible D gene (6 bases). Germline CDR1 is MDHEN and CDR2 is SYDVKM. Between the trimmed V and J ends, which lost 1 base and 3 bases, there was a span of 23 bases. The length of the CDR3 is 19 residues. CDR3 sequence reads: CASSLSSTQVGSWTDTQYF. The DNA for the CDR3 is TGTGCCAGCAGTTTATCTTCAACTCAGGTCGGGAGTTGGACAGATACGCAGTATTTT.

This rearrangement joins TRBV4-1 to TRBJ2-5; D remains ambiguous. The CDR3 is 16 amino acids. Germline V gene sequence: CDR1 MGHRA, CDR2 YSYEKL. V lost 1 base to trimming and J lost 6 bases, with 18 bases between them. The DNA of the CDR3 is TGCGCCAGCAGCCAAGTTGCCACAGTAATTGGTCAGACCCAGTACTTC. Amino acids: CASSQVATVIGQTQYF.

The rearrangement uses TRBV4-1 and TRBJ2-7, with D perhaps TRBD1 (5 bases). V lost 1 base and J lost 3, with 7 bases in between. CDR1 and CDR2 (germline): MGHRA, YSYEKL. The CDR3 contains 13 residues. The DNA for the CDR3 is TGCGCCAGCAGCCAAGCCCAGGGCTACGAGCAGTACTTC. Its protein is CASSQAQGYEQYF.

The V and J genes are TRBV7-9 and TRBJ2-7; D is undetermined. The V end lost 0 bases, the J end lost 3 bases, and 9 bases lay between the germline ends. Looked up from germline, CDR1 is SEHNR and CDR2 is FQNEAQ (reference sequence). The CDR3 has 14 residues. The CDR3 here is CASSLAPSSYEQYF. The CDR3 nucleotides are TGTGCCAGCAGCTTAGCTCCAAGTAGCTACGAGCAGTACTTC.

For the CDR3, the DNA is TGCGCCAGCAGCCGCTGGAGGATAGCGGGTCAGAACACCGGGGAGCTGTTTTTT. This gives the protein CASSRWRIAGQNTGELFF. The rearrangement joins TRBV4-3 to TRBJ2-2; 7 bases fit TRBD2. The germline CDR1 and CDR2 sequences are LGHNA and YSLEER. CDR3 length: 18 residues. Trimming removed 4 bases from V and 1 base from J; junction bases left unmatched: 12.

The chain combines TRBV27 with TRBJ1-2; no reliable D call. Germline V gene data show CDR1 as MNHEY and CDR2 as SMNVEV (reference sequence). V was shortened by 6 bases and J by 4 bases, with 12 bases between the two germline ends. The CDR3 spans 13 residues. In DNA, the CDR3 is TGTGCCAGCAGCTTTAGTTCATTCTATGGCTACACCTTC. This encodes CASSFSSFYGYTF.